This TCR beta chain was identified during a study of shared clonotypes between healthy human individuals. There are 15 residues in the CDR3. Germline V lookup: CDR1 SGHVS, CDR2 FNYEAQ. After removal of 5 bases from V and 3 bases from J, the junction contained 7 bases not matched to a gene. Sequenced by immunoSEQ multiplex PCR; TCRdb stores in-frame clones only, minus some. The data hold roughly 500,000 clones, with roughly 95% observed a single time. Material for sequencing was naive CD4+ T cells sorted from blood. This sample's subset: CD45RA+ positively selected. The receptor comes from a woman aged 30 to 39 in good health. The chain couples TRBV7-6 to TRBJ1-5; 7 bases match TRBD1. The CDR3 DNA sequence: TGTGCCAGCAGCGACCAACAGGGGCTCAATCAGCCCCAGCATTTT. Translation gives CASSDQQGLNQPQHF.